What follows are 30 T cell receptor beta chains derived from one specimen sequenced in a study of Ad26.COV2.S vaccination and SARS-CoV-2 variants. Produced via immunoSEQ multiplex PCR; TCRdb's table is partial and in-frame only. The sample holds roughly 350,000 clones, 70% to 90% seen once. Indicated treatment: around 19 received Ad26.COV2.S at low or high dose, single or two shots; about 5 received placebo; per-sample allocation not given. Sampling occurred on day 63 after the first vaccine or placebo injection. Source: peripheral blood, taken in a trial of Ad26.COV2.S vaccine versus placebo. The source of these receptors is a person aged 18 to 59 who received the Ad26.COV2.S COVID-19 vaccine or a placebo.

The chain couples TRBV4-3 to TRBJ1-1, with D possibly TRBD1 on 5 matching bases. Per germline, CDR1 LGHNA and CDR2 YSLEER. V was cut by 4 bases and J by 2 bases, with 8 bases left in between. The CDR3 length is 13 residues. CDR3 protein: CASSPRANTEAFF. CDR3 nucleotide sequence: TGCGCCAGCAGCCCCAGGGCTAACACTGAAGCTTTCTTT.

The rearrangement links TRBV7-9 to TRBJ2-1; maybe TRBD2 (5 bases). Deletions cut 5 bases from V and 3 bases from J, with 23 bases between. CDR1 is SEHNR and CDR2 is FQNEAQ in the germline V gene (reference sequence). This CDR3 has 18 amino acids. Here the CDR3 reads CASSPSLLRHRVYNEQFF. DNA for the CDR3: TGTGCCAGCAGCCCTAGCTTACTCCGACACCGCGTCTACAATGAGCAGTTCTTC.

This chain connects TRBV12-3 or TRBV12-4 to TRBJ1-2; no clear D gene. The CDR3 spans 13 residues. V was shortened by 1 base and J by 8 bases, with 11 bases between the two germline ends. The CDR3 bases are TGTGCCAGCAGTTTAGATGGCAGAACCGGCTACACCTTC. Translated: CASSLDGRTGYTF.

The chain recombines TRBV27 with TRBJ2-2; TRBD2 matches 15 bases. CDR1 and CDR2 from the germline V gene are MNHEY and SMNVEV (reference sequence). The V segment lost 7 bases and the J segment 3 bases; nucleotides outside the gene matches: 12. The CDR3 consists of 19 residues. This chain's CDR3 is CASKSLGLAGGYDTGELFF. Written as DNA, the CDR3 is TGTGCCAGCAAATCATTAGGACTAGCGGGAGGGTACGACACCGGGGAGCTGTTTTTT.

The chain employs TRBV11-2 and TRBJ1-2; no clear D gene. Germline lookup yields CDR1 SGHAT and CDR2 FQNNGV. V lost 1 base, J lost 2 bases, and 8 bases lay in between. The CDR3 length is 14 residues. This CDR3 reads CASSLAGGNYGYTF. CDR3 DNA sequence: TGTGCCAGCAGCTTAGCGGGAGGGAACTATGGCTACACCTTC.

The chain combines TRBV27 with TRBJ1-5; TRBD1 might be the D (5 bases). The CDR3 sequence is 15 residues long. The V and J ends lost 7 bases and 4 bases respectively, with 17 bases between them. Germline lookup yields CDR1 MNHEY and CDR2 SMNVEV (reference sequence). For the CDR3, the DNA is TGTGCCAGCAAGAGTATGATGGGGGGGAATCAGCCCCAGCATTTT. It encodes CASKSMMGGNQPQHF.

V is TRBV10-2 and J is TRBJ1-5, with 9 bases matching TRBD1. The CDR3 runs to 15 residues. In germline, CDR1 is WSHSY, CDR2 SAAADI. V trimming: 4 bases; J trimming: 0 bases; junction bases outside the gene matches: 1. Written as DNA, the CDR3 is TGCGCCAGCAGTGGGGGACAGGGTAGCAATCAGCCCCAGCATTTT. Translated, it gives CASSGGQGSNQPQHF.

The gene calls are TRBV5-5 and TRBJ1-6; D unresolved. The CDR3 loop spans 15 amino acids. V was cut by 4 bases and J by 1 base, with 9 bases left in between. Germline V gene data show CDR1 as SGHKS and CDR2 as YYEKEE (reference sequence). The CDR3 sequence is CASSRTGSYNSPLHF. The CDR3 DNA reads as TGTGCCAGCAGCCGGACGGGGTCCTATAATTCACCCCTCCACTTT.

This clone was recorded once. The V call is TRBV2, the J call TRBJ2-5, with D unclear. Germline V gene data show CDR1 as SNHLY and CDR2 as FYNNEI. V was cut by 0 bases and J by 3 bases, with 20 bases left in between. The CDR3 has 18 amino acids. CDR3 amino acids: CASSEAGTAIKWKETQYF. CDR3 sequence (DNA): TGTGCCAGCAGTGAAGCCGGAACGGCCATTAAGTGGAAAGAGACCCAGTACTTC.

V and J are TRBV3-1 (or the pseudogene TRBV3-2) and TRBJ2-7; 9 bases fit TRBD2. The CDR3 is 12 residues long. Germline V gene data show CDR1 as LGHDT and CDR2 as YNNKEL (reference sequence). J was trimmed by 7 bases and V by 8 bases; bases with no gene match: 6. The CDR3 reads CASGRLAGEQYF. CDR3 DNA: TGTGCCAGCGGCCGTCTAGCGGGGGAGCAGTACTTC.

The V and J genes are TRBV4-3 and TRBJ1-5, with D possibly matching TRBD1 (6 bases). This CDR3 is built from 14 residues. Per the germline V gene, CDR1 is LGHNA and CDR2 is YSLEER. Trimming removed 4 bases at V and 5 bases at J, with 12 bases between. DNA for the CDR3: TGCGCCAGCAGCCGCGACAGGCTAGATCAGCCCCAGCATTTT. Translating gives CASSRDRLDQPQHF.

This clone was seen only once. This chain connects TRBV12-3 or TRBV12-4 to TRBJ2-3; D is undetermined. Trimming stripped 8 bases from V and 0 bases from J, with 9 bases between. This CDR3 is 13 amino acids long. The CDR3 loop is CASGVRSTDTQYF. As DNA, the CDR3 is TGTGCCAGCGGGGTCCGCAGCACAGATACGCAGTATTTT.

The J gene is TRBJ1-5, the V gene TRBV5-6; no clear D gene. Germline loops: CDR1 SGHDT, CDR2 YYEEEE. This CDR3 contains 13 residues. The V gene lost 4 bases and the J gene lost 5 bases, with 10 bases spanning the gap. This CDR3 is CASSLNRDQPQHF. CDR3 in DNA: TGTGCCAGCAGCCTCAACAGAGATCAGCCCCAGCATTTT.

In the case of this clone: Different DNA sequences within this sample yield the same CDR3. The chain couples TRBV27 to TRBJ2-1; D is unclear. CDR1 is MNHEY, CDR2 SMNVEV, per germline (reference sequence). V dropped 0 bases and J dropped 2 bases, with 2 bases sitting between them. The CDR3 loop spans 13 amino acids. CDR3 nucleotide sequence: TGTGCCAGCAGTTTATCGCCCTACAATGAGCAGTTCTTC. Amino acid sequence: CASSLSPYNEQFF.

This clone was recorded a few times. Other DNA sequences within the sample encode an identical CDR3. The J gene is TRBJ1-3, the V gene TRBV27; D remains unclear. V lost 2 bases and J lost 5, with 7 bases in between. The CDR3 covers 13 residues. Germline assignment: CDR1 MNHEY and CDR2 SMNVEV (reference sequence). The CDR3 reads CASSLGPRNTIYF. CDR3 in DNA: TGTGCCAGCAGTTTAGGGCCCAGAAACACCATATATTTT.

The chain employs TRBV9 and TRBJ2-7; tentatively, D is TRBD2 (5 bases). The ends were cut back, 0 bases at V and 3 bases at J, with 16 bases in the middle. This CDR3 spans 16 amino acids. Germline values: CDR1 SGDLS, CDR2 YYNGEE. CDR3 loop: CASSVGIEGIDYEQYF. The DNA for the CDR3 is TGTGCCAGCAGCGTAGGCATTGAGGGAATCGACTACGAGCAGTACTTC.

This clone was recorded once. In DNA, the CDR3 is TGTGCCAGCAGTACCGGGACAGGGGGCAATCAGCCCCAGCATTTT. It is translated as CASSTGTGGNQPQHF. The V call is TRBV6-5, the J call TRBJ1-5; 10 nucleotides align to TRBD1. Germline CDR1 MNHEY, CDR2 SVGAGI. CDR3 length equals 15 residues. V lost 5 bases, J lost 2 bases, and 3 bases stayed unmatched.

This chain connects TRBV24-1 to TRBJ1-2; the D is unclear. The V end was cut by 3 bases, the J end by 2 bases, with 6 bases between. There are 13 residues in the CDR3. The germline CDR1 and CDR2 sequences are KGHDR and SFDVKD. For the CDR3, the DNA is TGTGCCACCAGTGATGGGCAGAACTATGGCTACACCTTC. This gives the protein CATSDGQNYGYTF.

The V gene is TRBV18, the J gene TRBJ2-1; 7 nucleotides line up with TRBD1. V was pared by 2 bases and J by 2 bases, with 9 bases of the junction left unmatched. Germline CDR1 and CDR2: KGHSH and LQKENI. The CDR3 is made up of 17 amino acids. The CDR3 sequence: CASSPGPGQTTYNEQFF. As DNA, the CDR3 is TGTGCCAGCTCACCAGGGCCGGGACAGACGACCTACAATGAGCAGTTCTTC.

V gene TRBV6-2 or TRBV6-3 combines with J gene TRBJ1-5; TRBD1 might be the D (6 bases). Between the trimmed V and J ends, which lost 4 bases and 2 bases, there was a span of 21 bases. Germline V gene sequence: CDR1 MNHEY, CDR2 SVGEGT. This CDR3 is built from 18 residues. As DNA, the CDR3 is TGTGCCAGCAGTTCCTGGGGAGGACAGACCGGGCGCAATCAGCCCCAGCATTTT. Protein: CASSSWGGQTGRNQPQHF.

V usage is TRBV5-4 and J usage is TRBJ2-1; D possibly uses TRBD1 or TRBD2 (7 bases each). Germline CDR1 and CDR2: SGHNT and YYREEE (reference sequence). Deletions cut 4 bases from V and 5 bases from J, with 16 bases between. The CDR3 covers 15 residues. CDR3 in amino acids: CASSQGGVLDNEQFF. The CDR3 nucleotides read TGTGCCAGCAGCCAGGGGGGGGTGCTGGACAATGAGCAGTTCTTC.

The V gene is TRBV9, the J gene TRBJ2-5; D is unresolved. V lost 4 bases to trimming and J lost 2 bases, with 6 bases between them. CDR3 length: 12 amino acids. Germline assignment: CDR1 SGDLS and CDR2 YYNGEE. CDR3 loop: CASSRAQETQYF. CDR3 coding DNA: TGTGCCAGCAGCAGAGCTCAAGAGACCCAGTACTTC.

The chain is built from TRBV28 and TRBJ2-7; 7 nucleotides agree with TRBD1. This CDR3 region has 16 residues. The ends lost 5 bases at V and 3 bases at J; junction bases unmatched: 13. Germline V gene lookup returns CDR1 MDHEN and CDR2 SYDVKM. This CDR3 reads CASSRLQGTLHYEQYF. DNA for the CDR3: TGTGCCAGCAGTCGCCTACAGGGGACCCTTCACTACGAGCAGTACTTC.

This chain connects TRBV5-8 to TRBJ2-1, with D unclear. In germline, CDR1 is SGHTS, CDR2 YDEGEE. The ends were cut back, 6 bases at V and 2 bases at J, with 9 bases in the middle. The CDR3 length is 13 residues. This CDR3 reads CASTSNPYNEQFF. The CDR3 coding sequence is TGTGCCAGCACCTCAAACCCCTACAATGAGCAGTTCTTC. The full variable domain, in which reference TRBV5-8 and TRBJ2-1 provide the parts outside the CDR3, is EAGVTQSPTHLIKTRGQQATLRCSPISGHTSVYWYQQALGLGLQFLLWYDEGEERNRGNFPPRFSGRQFPNYSSELNVNALELEDSALYLCASTSNPYNEQFFGPGTRLTVL.

The genes are TRBV9 and TRBJ2-2, with 11 bases fitting TRBD2. With V trimmed by 0 bases and J by 10 bases, 2 bases remained unmatched. The germline gives CDR1 SGDLS, CDR2 YYNGEE. CDR3 length: 14 amino acids. CDR3 protein: CASSVAGLAAELFF. The CDR3 region has the DNA TGTGCCAGCAGCGTAGCGGGACTAGCGGCGGAGCTGTTTTTT.

The chain carries TRBV4-3 and TRBJ1-4; TRBD1 is a possible D gene (6 bases). The CDR3 totals 16 residues. Trimming left V 1 base short and J 0 bases short, with 9 bases between. CDR1 LGHNA and CDR2 YSLEER come from the germline V gene. Here the CDR3 reads CASSQGGATTNEKLFF. The CDR3, as DNA: TGCGCCAGCAGCCAAGGGGGGGCGACAACTAATGAAAAACTGTTTTTT.

As DNA, the CDR3 is TGTGCCAGCAGCCAAGGTGGCGAGGGGGAGGAGACCCAGTACTTC. This codes for CASSQGGEGEETQYF. The rearrangement joins TRBV3-1 (or the pseudogene TRBV3-2) to TRBJ2-5, with D possibly being TRBD1 (6 bases). CDR1 LGHDT and CDR2 YNNKEL come from the germline V gene (reference sequence). V lost 1 base to trimming and J lost 5 bases, with 14 bases between them. The CDR3 covers 15 residues.

The rearrangement uses TRBV9 and TRBJ1-1, with no clear D. The CDR3 runs 12 residues. Germline V CDR1 and CDR2: SGDLS, YYNGEE. With 4 bases removed from V and 7 bases from J, the gap between germline ends came to 11 bases. DNA for the CDR3: TGTGCCAGCAGCCCGGGTTGGGGTGAAGCTTTCTTT. It is translated as CASSPGWGEAFF.

V usage is TRBV4-1 and J usage is TRBJ1-6; D ambiguous. Germline lookup yields CDR1 MGHRA and CDR2 YSYEKL. CDR3 length: 15 residues. Between the trimmed V and J ends, which lost 1 base and 6 bases, there was a span of 10 bases. The CDR3 region is CASSQVPVGNSPLHF. CDR3 in DNA: TGCGCCAGCAGCCAAGTCCCAGTTGGTAATTCACCCCTCCACTTT.

The chain combines TRBV2 with TRBJ2-7; unclear D gene. Germline values: CDR1 SNHLY, CDR2 FYNNEI. The CDR3 extends over 14 amino acids. The germline V and J ends were trimmed by 7 bases and 0 bases, with 13 bases remaining between them. The CDR3 loop is CASIESAPSYEQYF. CDR3 DNA: TGTGCCAGCATCGAGTCAGCACCCTCCTACGAGCAGTACTTC.